This is a list of T cell receptor beta chains from one sample in a study of molecular identifiers for immune sequencing clone quantification. TCRdb re-called the PCR reads with MiXCR, one entry per CDR3 protein. The sample yields 65,000 to 70,000 distinct CDR3 sequences, over 15% seen once. The sequenced material came from naive CD8+ T cells from blood, with Jurkat cell RNA spiked in. Receptor source: a human donor in good health. Some libraries in this study had Jurkat cell RNA spiked in. Both conserved end residues are part of each CDR3. D genes are given only for firm matches. Where a row states a size, it is once, few, many or the class of an expanded clone; other rows omit it.

D: -; V: TRBV4-1; size: many; J: TRBJ2-3; CDR3: CASSQVQPSTDTQYF; DNA: TGCGCCAGCAGCCAAGTACAGCCTAGCACAGATACGCAGTATTTT
D: TRBD1; V: TRBV9; size: many; J: TRBJ1-5; CDR3: CASSVEGQGDQPQHF; DNA: TGTGCCAGCAGCGTAGAAGGGCAGGGGGATCAGCCCCAGCATTTT
D: TRBD1; V: TRBV12-3/TRBV12-4; size: few; J: TRBJ2-7; CDR3: CASSFGRGSYEQYF; DNA: TGTGCCAGCAGTTTTGGCAGGGGGTCCTACGAGCAGTACTTC
D: TRBD1; V: TRBV29-1; size: many; J: TRBJ2-7; CDR3: CSVETGTGGYEQYF; DNA: TGCAGCGTTGAAACCGGGACAGGGGGCTACGAGCAGTACTTC
D: TRBD1; V: TRBV19; size: many; J: TRBJ2-3; CDR3: CASSTIGTGLEDTQYF; DNA: TGTGCCAGTAGTACAATCGGGACAGGGCTTGAAGATACGCAGTATTTT
D: -; V: TRBV4-1; size: -; J: TRBJ1-1; CDR3: CASSQGEGDAEAFF; DNA: TGCGCCAGCAGCCAAGGAGAGGGAGACGCTGAAGCTTTCTTT
D: TRBD2; V: TRBV9; size: many; J: TRBJ2-2; CDR3: CASSVPSGRTTNTGELFF; DNA: TGTGCCAGCAGCGTACCTAGCGGGAGGACGACGAACACCGGGGAGCTGTTTTTT
D: TRBD2; V: TRBV6-6; size: many; J: TRBJ2-1; CDR3: CASSYRLAEYNEQFF; DNA: TGTGCCAGCAGTTATCGGCTAGCGGAGTACAATGAGCAGTTCTTC
D: -; V: TRBV7-9; size: many; J: TRBJ2-1; CDR3: CASSLATSAFYEQFF; DNA: TGTGCCAGCAGCTTAGCCACATCGGCTTTCTATGAGCAGTTCTTC
D: -; V: TRBV12-5; size: many; J: TRBJ2-5; CDR3: CASGPPNQETQYF; DNA: TGTGCTAGTGGTCCGCCGAACCAAGAGACCCAGTACTTC
D: -; V: TRBV20-1; size: -; J: TRBJ2-7; CDR3: CSARDLAYSYEQYF; DNA: TGCAGTGCTAGAGATTTGGCTTACTCCTACGAGCAGTACTTC
D: -; V: TRBV13; size: many; J: TRBJ2-3; CDR3: CASSLGSWLERASTDTQYF; DNA: TGTGCCAGCAGCTTAGGCTCTTGGCTGGAGCGGGCGAGCACAGATACGCAGTATTTT
D: TRBD2; V: TRBV29-1; size: many; J: TRBJ2-1; CDR3: CSVDQLAANEQFF; DNA: TGCAGCGTTGACCAACTAGCGGCCAATGAGCAGTTCTTC
D: -; V: TRBV5-4; size: -; J: TRBJ2-2; CDR3: CAIRRLTGELFF; DNA: TGTGCCATCAGGCGATTGACCGGGGAGCTGTTTTTT
D: -; V: TRBV19; size: many; J: TRBJ2-2; CDR3: CASSGANGELFF; DNA: TGTGCCAGTAGTGGGGCTAACGGGGAGCTGTTTTTT
D: -; V: TRBV7-8; size: -; J: TRBJ1-2; CDR3: CASTSTGPYGYTF; DNA: TGTGCCAGCACTTCGACAGGTCCCTATGGCTACACCTTC
D: TRBD2; V: TRBV7-8; size: few; J: TRBJ2-7; CDR3: CASSLARLAGGRYYEQYF; DNA: TGTGCCAGCAGCTTAGCTCGACTAGCGGGAGGCCGGTACTACGAGCAGTACTTC